Listed below are T cell receptor beta chains from one sample, sequenced in a study of control samples from healthy donors and cancer patients. The protocol was immunoSEQ multiplex PCR, while the TCRdb copy is restricted to in-frame clones and leaves out a portion. This repertoire shows around 20,000 clones, approximately 80% found once; its top ten account for more than 25%. Sequenced input: PBMCs. The receptors were gathered from a man older than 75 with head and neck cancer. Each CDR3 is given with its conserved first and last residue. The D gene is left open where the match is weak. Expanded clones are given a class, and other clones once, few, many or no size at all.

J gene: TRBJ2-2
clone size: NA
V gene: TRBV24-1
D gene: TRBD1
CDR3 protein: CATSDSDRGLTGELFF
CDR3 DNA: TGTGCCACCAGTGATTCGGACAGGGGTTTGACCGGGGAGCTGTTTTTT

J gene: TRBJ2-5
clone size: NA
V gene: TRBV9
D gene: TRBD2
CDR3 protein: CASSVDPGLAGGETQYF
CDR3 DNA: TGTGCCAGCAGCGTGGACCCGGGACTAGCGGGGGGAGAGACCCAGTACTTC

J gene: TRBJ2-4
clone size: NA
V gene: TRBV12-3/TRBV12-4
D gene: NA
CDR3 protein: CASSLKNIQYF
CDR3 DNA: TGTGCCAGCAGTTTAAAAAACATTCAGTACTTC

J gene: TRBJ1-3
clone size: few
V gene: TRBV2
D gene: NA
CDR3 protein: CASSRAGGNTIYF
CDR3 DNA: TGTGCCAGCAGCCGAGCGGGAGGAAACACCATATATTTT

J gene: TRBJ2-7
clone size: NA
V gene: TRBV28
D gene: TRBD1
CDR3 protein: CASSLAGTGGIFDEQYF
CDR3 DNA: TGTGCCAGCAGTTTGGCCGGGACAGGGGGCATTTTCGACGAGCAGTACTTC

J gene: TRBJ1-1
clone size: NA
V gene: TRBV13
D gene: TRBD1
CDR3 protein: CASSPPRDRAEAFF
CDR3 DNA: TGTGCCAGCAGCCCCCCCCGGGACAGGGCTGAAGCTTTCTTT

J gene: TRBJ1-6
clone size: NA
V gene: TRBV7-2
D gene: NA
CDR3 protein: CASSIMGNSPLHF
CDR3 DNA: TGTGCCAGCAGTATCATGGGTAATTCACCCCTCCACTTT

J gene: TRBJ2-5
clone size: NA
V gene: TRBV7-2
D gene: NA
CDR3 protein: CASSRWGGGETQYF
CDR3 DNA: TGTGCCAGCAGCCGTTGGGGAGGGGGGGAGACCCAGTACTTC

J gene: TRBJ2-5
clone size: NA
V gene: TRBV2
D gene: NA
CDR3 protein: CASSEWAGVGETQYF
CDR3 DNA: TGTGCCAGCAGTGAATGGGCAGGGGTCGGAGAGACCCAGTACTTC

J gene: TRBJ2-6
clone size: once
V gene: TRBV19
D gene: NA
CDR3 protein: CASSRQAISGANVLTF
CDR3 DNA: TGTGCCAGTAGTAGGCAGGCCATCTCTGGGGCCAACGTCCTGACTTTC

J gene: TRBJ2-7
clone size: few
V gene: TRBV4-2
D gene: TRBD2
CDR3 protein: CASSQENAGAYEQYF
CDR3 DNA: TGTGCCAGCAGCCAAGAAAATGCGGGAGCCTACGAGCAGTACTTC

J gene: TRBJ1-2
clone size: NA
V gene: TRBV5-1
D gene: TRBD1
CDR3 protein: CASSQQGANGYTF
CDR3 DNA: TGCGCCAGCAGCCAACAGGGGGCGAATGGCTACACCTTC

J gene: TRBJ2-7
clone size: NA
V gene: TRBV7-9
D gene: NA
CDR3 protein: CASSLDLRPYEQYF
CDR3 DNA: TGTGCCAGCAGCTTAGATCTCCGACCCTACGAGCAGTACTTC

J gene: TRBJ1-4
clone size: NA
V gene: TRBV18
D gene: TRBD1
CDR3 protein: CASSQGQLNEKLFF
CDR3 DNA: TGTGCCAGCTCACAGGGACAGTTAAATGAAAAACTGTTTTTT

J gene: TRBJ2-1
clone size: few
V gene: TRBV5-1
D gene: TRBD1
CDR3 protein: CASSRDRSSYNEQFF
CDR3 DNA: TGCGCCAGCAGCAGGGACAGGAGCTCCTACAATGAGCAGTTCTTC

J gene: TRBJ2-1
clone size: NA
V gene: TRBV25-1
D gene: TRBD1
CDR3 protein: CASSDPGQHYNEQFF
CDR3 DNA: TGTGCCAGCAGTGACCCGGGACAGCACTACAATGAGCAGTTCTTC

J gene: TRBJ1-1
clone size: NA
V gene: TRBV12-3/TRBV12-4
D gene: TRBD1
CDR3 protein: CASSRDRETEAFF
CDR3 DNA: TGTGCCAGCAGCCGGGACAGGGAGACTGAAGCTTTCTTT

J gene: TRBJ2-1
clone size: NA
V gene: TRBV19
D gene: NA
CDR3 protein: CASSIVANYNEQFF
CDR3 DNA: TGTGCCAGTAGTATAGTTGCAAATTACAATGAGCAGTTCTTC

J gene: TRBJ2-7
clone size: NA
V gene: TRBV29-1
D gene: TRBD1
CDR3 protein: CSAGTDTYEQYF
CDR3 DNA: TGCAGCGCCGGGACAGATACCTACGAGCAGTACTTC

J gene: TRBJ2-3
clone size: NA
V gene: TRBV6-2/TRBV6-3
D gene: NA
CDR3 protein: CASSYPQAARADTQYF
CDR3 DNA: TGTGCCAGCAGTTACCCTCAAGCGGCACGGGCAGATACGCAGTATTTT

J gene: TRBJ2-7
clone size: NA
V gene: TRBV12-2
D gene: NA
CDR3 protein: CASRSPGGEGEQYF
CDR3 DNA: TGTGCAAGTCGCTCACCCGGGGGGGAGGGCGAGCAGTACTTC

J gene: TRBJ2-1
clone size: NA
V gene: TRBV7-8
D gene: TRBD2
CDR3 protein: CASSTPGLAGNEQFF
CDR3 DNA: TGTGCCAGCAGCACCCCCGGACTAGCGGGCAATGAGCAGTTCTTC

J gene: TRBJ1-5
clone size: NA
V gene: TRBV2
D gene: TRBD1
CDR3 protein: CASSEGGGGNQPQHF
CDR3 DNA: TGTGCCAGCAGTGAAGGAGGGGGCGGCAATCAGCCCCAGCATTTT

J gene: TRBJ1-5
clone size: NA
V gene: TRBV24-1
D gene: NA
CDR3 protein: CATTPGDSNQPQHF
CDR3 DNA: TGTGCCACTACACCTGGGGATAGCAATCAGCCCCAGCATTTT

J gene: TRBJ2-7
clone size: NA
V gene: TRBV7-3
D gene: NA
CDR3 protein: CASSLGSTYEQYF
CDR3 DNA: TGTGCCAGCAGCTTAGGTAGCACCTACGAGCAGTACTTC

J gene: TRBJ1-6
clone size: NA
V gene: TRBV15
D gene: NA
CDR3 protein: CATSVGNPNSPLHF
CDR3 DNA: TGTGCCACCAGCGTCGGGAATCCTAATTCACCCCTCCACTTT

J gene: TRBJ2-5
clone size: few
V gene: TRBV30
D gene: NA
CDR3 protein: CAWTGPVETQYF
CDR3 DNA: TGTGCCTGGACAGGGCCGGTGGAGACCCAGTACTTC

J gene: TRBJ2-5
clone size: NA
V gene: TRBV4-1
D gene: TRBD1
CDR3 protein: CASTLRQGAFETQYF
CDR3 DNA: TGCGCCAGTACCCTCCGGCAGGGGGCCTTTGAGACCCAGTACTTC

J gene: TRBJ2-2
clone size: NA
V gene: TRBV7-2
D gene: NA
CDR3 protein: CASSLYRGNTGELFF
CDR3 DNA: TGTGCCAGCAGCTTATATAGGGGGAACACCGGGGAGCTGTTTTTT

J gene: TRBJ1-6
clone size: NA
V gene: TRBV19
D gene: TRBD1
CDR3 protein: CASSGRGQKNSPLHF
CDR3 DNA: TGTGCCAGTAGTGGGAGGGGACAGAAAAATTCACCCCTCCACTTT

J gene: TRBJ1-5
clone size: NA
V gene: TRBV18
D gene: TRBD1
CDR3 protein: CASSQGQGAGQPQHF
CDR3 DNA: TGTGCCAGCTCACAGGGACAGGGGGCAGGGCAGCCCCAGCATTTT

J gene: TRBJ2-2
clone size: few
V gene: TRBV7-2
D gene: NA
CDR3 protein: CASSLWGGAGTGELFF
CDR3 DNA: TGTGCCAGCAGCTTATGGGGGGGCGCTGGCACCGGGGAGCTGTTTTTT

J gene: TRBJ2-1
clone size: once
V gene: TRBV5-1
D gene: NA
CDR3 protein: CASSLTGRDYNEQFF
CDR3 DNA: TGCGCCAGCAGCCTAACAGGACGGGACTACAATGAGCAGTTCTTC

J gene: TRBJ2-3
clone size: NA
V gene: TRBV5-4
D gene: TRBD2
CDR3 protein: CASSLAILAASTDTQYF
CDR3 DNA: TGTGCCAGCAGCTTGGCAATACTAGCGGCCAGCACAGATACGCAGTATTTT

J gene: TRBJ1-6
clone size: NA
V gene: TRBV2
D gene: TRBD1
CDR3 protein: CASSGTGSSNSPLHF
CDR3 DNA: TGTGCCAGCAGTGGGACAGGATCAAGTAATTCACCCCTCCACTTT

J gene: TRBJ2-2
clone size: NA
V gene: TRBV19
D gene: NA
CDR3 protein: CASSIEAYTGELFF
CDR3 DNA: TGTGCCAGTAGTATAGAGGCATACACCGGGGAGCTGTTTTTT

J gene: TRBJ2-7
clone size: NA
V gene: TRBV18
D gene: NA
CDR3 protein: CASSPSPGSSYEQYF
CDR3 DNA: TGTGCCAGCTCACCATCCCCGGGAAGCTCCTACGAGCAGTACTTC

J gene: TRBJ2-3
clone size: NA
V gene: TRBV7-9
D gene: TRBD2
CDR3 protein: CASSVAGGITDTQYF
CDR3 DNA: TGTGCCAGCAGCGTAGCGGGAGGTATCACAGATACGCAGTATTTT

J gene: TRBJ2-5
clone size: NA
V gene: TRBV7-9
D gene: TRBD1
CDR3 protein: CASSLLGQPQETQYF
CDR3 DNA: TGTGCCAGCAGCTTATTGGGACAGCCCCAAGAGACCCAGTACTTC

J gene: TRBJ2-1
clone size: NA
V gene: TRBV11-2
D gene: NA
CDR3 protein: CASSSHGGGVNEQFF
CDR3 DNA: TGTGCCAGCAGCTCCCACGGAGGCGGGGTCAATGAGCAGTTCTTC

J gene: TRBJ1-1
clone size: NA
V gene: TRBV12-3/TRBV12-4
D gene: NA
CDR3 protein: CASSHSGNTEAFF
CDR3 DNA: TGTGCCAGCAGCCATTCGGGGAACACTGAAGCTTTCTTT